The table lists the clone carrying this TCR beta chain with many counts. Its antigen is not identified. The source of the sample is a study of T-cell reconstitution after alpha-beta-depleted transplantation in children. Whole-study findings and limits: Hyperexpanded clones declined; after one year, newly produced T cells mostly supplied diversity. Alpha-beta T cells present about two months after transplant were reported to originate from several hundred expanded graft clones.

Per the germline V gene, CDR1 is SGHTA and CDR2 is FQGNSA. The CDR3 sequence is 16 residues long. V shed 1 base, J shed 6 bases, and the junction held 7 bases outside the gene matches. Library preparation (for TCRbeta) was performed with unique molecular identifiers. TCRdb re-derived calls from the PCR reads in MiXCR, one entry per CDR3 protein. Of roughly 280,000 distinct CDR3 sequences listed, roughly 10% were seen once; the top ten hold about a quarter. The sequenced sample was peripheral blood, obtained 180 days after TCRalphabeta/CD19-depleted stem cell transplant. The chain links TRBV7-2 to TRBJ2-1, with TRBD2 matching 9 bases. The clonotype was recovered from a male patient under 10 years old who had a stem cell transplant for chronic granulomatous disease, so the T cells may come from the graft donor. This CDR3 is CASSLVGGGARNEQFF. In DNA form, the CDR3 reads TGTGCCAGCAGCTTAGTTGGCGGGGGGGCCCGCAATGAGCAGTTCTTC. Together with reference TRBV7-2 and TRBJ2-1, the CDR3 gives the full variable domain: GAGVSQSPSNKVTEKGKDVELRCDPISGHTALYWYRQSLGQGLEFLIYFQGNSAPDKSGLPSDRFSAERTGGSVSTLTIQRTQQEDSAVYLCASSLVGGGARNEQFFGPGTRLTVL.